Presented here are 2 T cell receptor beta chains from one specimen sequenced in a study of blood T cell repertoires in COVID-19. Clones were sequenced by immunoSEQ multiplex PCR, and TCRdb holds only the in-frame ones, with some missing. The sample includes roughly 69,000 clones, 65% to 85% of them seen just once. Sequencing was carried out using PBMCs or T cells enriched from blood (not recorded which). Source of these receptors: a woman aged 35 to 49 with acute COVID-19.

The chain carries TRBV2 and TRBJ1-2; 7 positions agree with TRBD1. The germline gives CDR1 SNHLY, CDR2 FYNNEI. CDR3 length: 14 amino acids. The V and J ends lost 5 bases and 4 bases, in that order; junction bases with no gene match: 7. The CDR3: CASSTGTDVYGYTF. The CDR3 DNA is TGTGCCAGCAGTACCGGGACAGACGTCTATGGCTACACCTTC. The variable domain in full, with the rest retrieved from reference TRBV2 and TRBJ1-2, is EPEVTQTPSHQVTQMGQEVILRCVPISNHLYFYWYRQILGQKVEFLVSFYNNEISEKSEIFDDQFSVERPDGSNFTLKIRSTKLEDSAMYFCASSTGTDVYGYTFGSGTRLTVV.

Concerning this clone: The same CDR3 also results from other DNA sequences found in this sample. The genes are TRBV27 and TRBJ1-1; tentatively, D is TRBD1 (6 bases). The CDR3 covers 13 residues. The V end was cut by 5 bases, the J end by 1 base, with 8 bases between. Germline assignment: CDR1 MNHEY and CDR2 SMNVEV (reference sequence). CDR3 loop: CASSLQGNTEAFF. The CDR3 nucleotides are TGTGCCAGCAGTCTACAGGGGAACACTGAAGCTTTCTTT.